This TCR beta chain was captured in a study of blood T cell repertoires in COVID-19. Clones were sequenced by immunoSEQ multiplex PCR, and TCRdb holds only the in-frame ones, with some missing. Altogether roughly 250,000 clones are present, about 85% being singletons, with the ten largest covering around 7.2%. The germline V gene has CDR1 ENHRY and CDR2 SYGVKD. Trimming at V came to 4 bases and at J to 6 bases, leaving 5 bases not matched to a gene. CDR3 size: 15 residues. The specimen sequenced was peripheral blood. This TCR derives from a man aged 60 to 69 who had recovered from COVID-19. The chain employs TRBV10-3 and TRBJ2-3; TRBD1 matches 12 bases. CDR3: CAISGGTGGADTQYF. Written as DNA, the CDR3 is TGTGCCATCAGTGGTGGGACAGGGGGCGCGGATACGCAGTATTTT.